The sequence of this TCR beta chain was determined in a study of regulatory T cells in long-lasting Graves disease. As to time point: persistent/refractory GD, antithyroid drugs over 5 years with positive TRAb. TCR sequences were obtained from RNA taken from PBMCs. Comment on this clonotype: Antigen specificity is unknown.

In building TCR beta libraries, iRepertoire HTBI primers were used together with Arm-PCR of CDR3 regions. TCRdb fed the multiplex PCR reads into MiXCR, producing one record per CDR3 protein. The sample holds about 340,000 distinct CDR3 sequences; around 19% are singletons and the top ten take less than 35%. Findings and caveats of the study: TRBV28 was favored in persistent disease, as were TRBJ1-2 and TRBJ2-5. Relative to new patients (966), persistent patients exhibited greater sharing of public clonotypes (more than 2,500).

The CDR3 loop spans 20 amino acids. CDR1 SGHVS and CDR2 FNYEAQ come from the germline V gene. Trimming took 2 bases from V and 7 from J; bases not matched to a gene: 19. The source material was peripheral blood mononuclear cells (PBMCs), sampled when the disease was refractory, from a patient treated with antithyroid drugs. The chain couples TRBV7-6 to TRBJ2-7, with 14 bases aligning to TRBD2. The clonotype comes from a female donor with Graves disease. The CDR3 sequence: CASSLPLTGRLAGGLGEQYF. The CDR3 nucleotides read TGTGCCAGCAGCTTACCCTTGACCGGCCGACTAGCGGGAGGGCTGGGAGAGCAGTACTTC.